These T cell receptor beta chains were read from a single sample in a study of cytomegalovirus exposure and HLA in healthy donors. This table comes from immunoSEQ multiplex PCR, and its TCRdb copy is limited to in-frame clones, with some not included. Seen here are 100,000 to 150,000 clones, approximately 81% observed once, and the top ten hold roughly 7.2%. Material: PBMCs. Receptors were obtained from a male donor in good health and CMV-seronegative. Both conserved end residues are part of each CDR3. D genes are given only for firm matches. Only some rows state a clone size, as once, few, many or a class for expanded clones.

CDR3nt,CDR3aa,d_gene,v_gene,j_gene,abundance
TGTGCCAGCGGTCAGGGGGCGAGTGGAAACACCATATATTTT,CASGQGASGNTIYF,TRBD1,TRBV6-1,TRBJ1-3,few
TGTGCCAGTAGTATACCGGGGTTTGGCACCGGGGAGCTGTTTTTT,CASSIPGFGTGELFF,.,TRBV19,TRBJ2-2,once
TGTGCCAGCAGCAAGACTAGCGGGAGGGCCCTCGACAATGAGCAGTTCTTC,CASSKTSGRALDNEQFF,TRBD2,TRBV7-9,TRBJ2-1,.
TGTGCCTGGATTGCCCCGCGGAATGAGCAGTTCTTC,CAWIAPRNEQFF,.,TRBV30,TRBJ2-1,.
TGTGCCAGCAGCTTAGACGGGGGAGGGGAGCAGTTCTTC,CASSLDGGGEQFF,TRBD2,TRBV7-6,TRBJ2-1,.
TGTGCCAGCAGCGCCTGGGACAGGGGACTGGAGGGCTACACCTTC,CASSAWDRGLEGYTF,TRBD1,TRBV9,TRBJ1-2,.
TGTGCCAGCAGCCAAGATGGGGGGGGCACCGGGGAGCTGTTTTTT,CASSQDGGGTGELFF,TRBD2,TRBV4-2,TRBJ2-2,.
TGTGCCAGCAGTTTACTGGGACAGACTCAAGAGACCCAGTACTTC,CASSLLGQTQETQYF,TRBD1,TRBV28,TRBJ2-5,.
TGTGCCAGCAGCGAGACAAGGCGGGAGTCCCAGCATTTT,CASSETRRESQHF,.,TRBV7-8,TRBJ1-5,once
TGTGCCAGTAGTATGAAGGGGGTCTATGGCTACACCTTC,CASSMKGVYGYTF,.,TRBV19,TRBJ1-2,.
TGTGCCAGCAGTCCGCAGGGGGGAAATTCACCCCTCCACTTT,CASSPQGGNSPLHF,TRBD1,TRBV27,TRBJ1-6,.
TGCGCCAGCAGTGGCCCCGGGTGTTCCTACGAGCAGTACTTC,CASSGPGCSYEQYF,.,TRBV10-1,TRBJ2-7,.
TGTGCCAGCAGTGAATCCGACTATGGCTACACCTTC,CASSESDYGYTF,.,TRBV25-1,TRBJ1-2,few
TGTGCCAGCAGTGCGGGACTCCAAACCGGGGAGCTGTTTTTT,CASSAGLQTGELFF,.,TRBV2,TRBJ2-2,.
TGTGCCAGCAGCCAAGAACTAGCGGCCTCCACAGATACGCAGTATTTT,CASSQELAASTDTQYF,TRBD2,TRBV4-2,TRBJ2-3,.
TGTGCCAGCAGCGGGGGGGGACATACGGGCGATACGCAGTATTTT,CASSGGGHTGDTQYF,.,TRBV9,TRBJ2-3,.
TGCGCCAGCAGCCAAGATCGGGGACTAGCAGGGGGTGAGCAGTTCTTC,CASSQDRGLAGGEQFF,TRBD2,TRBV4-3,TRBJ2-1,.
TGTGCCAGCAGTTTACGGGCGACAGGGAAACTGTTTTTT,CASSLRATGKLFF,TRBD1,TRBV28,TRBJ1-4,.
TGTGCCAGCAGTTCCAGGGTCTCCGGGGCCAACGTCCTGACTTTC,CASSSRVSGANVLTF,.,TRBV6-5,TRBJ2-6,few
TGTGCCAGCAATAGCCACGGGTCTAATGAAAAACTGTTTTTT,CASNSHGSNEKLFF,.,TRBV6-6,TRBJ1-4,.
TGTGCCAGCAGTTACCGGGGGAACACAGATACGCAGTATTTT,CASSYRGNTDTQYF,.,TRBV27,TRBJ2-3,.
TGTGCCAGCAGCCAAGAGGGCCCGGGACAGACCTTATATAGCAATCAGCCCCAGCATTTT,CASSQEGPGQTLYSNQPQHF,TRBD1,TRBV4-2,TRBJ1-5,.
TGCGCCAGCAGCTTGGATTGGCAGGGAGGCGCAGATACGCAGTATTTT,CASSLDWQGGADTQYF,.,TRBV5-1,TRBJ2-3,.
TGTGCCAGCAGCAAAACAGGGACAGGGGCGCGTAGCAATCAGCCCCAGCATTTT,CASSKTGTGARSNQPQHF,.,TRBV21-1,TRBJ1-5,.
TGTGCCAGCAGCGGAGAAGACAGGCTATTGGTCGGCGATGAGCAGTTCTTC,CASSGEDRLLVGDEQFF,.,TRBV7-9,TRBJ2-1,.
TGTGCCAGCAGTTTGTCCGGGACAGGGATAACCGAGCAGTACTTC,CASSLSGTGITEQYF,TRBD1,TRBV27,TRBJ2-7,.
TGTGCCAGCAGCCTGGACAGGGCTGGAAACACCATATATTTT,CASSLDRAGNTIYF,TRBD1,TRBV6-6,TRBJ1-3,few
TGTGCCAGCAGCGGAGGGACAGGGGATGATCAGCCCCAGCATTTT,CASSGGTGDDQPQHF,TRBD1,TRBV6-5,TRBJ1-5,few
TGTGCCAGCAGCGTAGGGGGGGGCCGGGTAGATACGCAGTATTTT,CASSVGGGRVDTQYF,.,TRBV9,TRBJ2-3,.
TGTGCCATCAGTGACCCGACAGGGGGCGGCAATCAGCCCCAGCATTTT,CAISDPTGGGNQPQHF,TRBD1,TRBV10-3,TRBJ1-5,.
TGTGCCAGCAGCCGTCTGTTCCAGGGGGCATCACGATACGAGCAGTACTTC,CASSRLFQGASRYEQYF,TRBD1,TRBV28,TRBJ2-7,.
TGTGCCAGCAGTGAAAAGGGGGCTCGGCTAAGTGGAAACACCATATATTTT,CASSEKGARLSGNTIYF,TRBD1,TRBV6-1,TRBJ1-3,.
TGTGCCAGCAGCTCCATGACAGGCTACGAGCAGTACTTC,CASSSMTGYEQYF,.,TRBV7-2,TRBJ2-7,.
TGTGCCAGCAGCACACTACGGGGGGACACAGATACGCAGTATTTT,CASSTLRGDTDTQYF,TRBD2,TRBV7-9,TRBJ2-3,.
TGTGCTAGTGGTTTGGTACTGCCTGGTATGAACACTGAAGCTTTCTTT,CASGLVLPGMNTEAFF,.,TRBV12-5,TRBJ1-1,few
TGTGCCAGCAGCTCTGGGTGGGGGGACGAGCAGTACTTC,CASSSGWGDEQYF,.,TRBV9,TRBJ2-7,.
TGCGCCAGCAGCTTGCCAGGGGGGACGTGGACCGGGGAGCTGTTTTTT,CASSLPGGTWTGELFF,.,TRBV5-1,TRBJ2-2,.
TGTGCCAGCAGCTTATTTCCGGGGGGGCCTTACAATGAGCAGTTCTTC,CASSLFPGGPYNEQFF,TRBD2,TRBV7-3,TRBJ2-1,.
TGTGCCAGCATTAGCAGGGGTAGGGGCAATCAGCCCCAGCATTTT,CASISRGRGNQPQHF,.,TRBV6-1,TRBJ1-5,.
TGTGCCAGCAGCCAAGGGGGCAGCTCTGGAAACACCATATATTTT,CASSQGGSSGNTIYF,TRBD1,TRBV9,TRBJ1-3,.
TGTGCCAGCTCATCGGGACAGGGGGTAGCCAAAAGCATTCAGTACTTC,CASSSGQGVAKSIQYF,TRBD1,TRBV18,TRBJ2-4,.
TGTGCCAGCAGTGACTACAGGGAAGGGCGAGGCTACACCTTC,CASSDYREGRGYTF,.,TRBV27,TRBJ1-2,.
TGTGCCAGCTCACCACGGGTGGACAGGGGCTTGGACGAGCAGTACTTC,CASSPRVDRGLDEQYF,TRBD1,TRBV18,TRBJ2-7,.
TGTGCCAGCGCTCTATTGGGGCCGGATGAGCAGTTCTTC,CASALLGPDEQFF,.,TRBV6-6,TRBJ2-1,once
TGTGCCAGCAGCGTAGAGCCCGACTCTTACACCGGGGAGCTGTTTTTT,CASSVEPDSYTGELFF,.,TRBV9,TRBJ2-2,.
TGTGCCAGCTCCCCTGGGCATCAGCCCCAGCATTTT,CASSPGHQPQHF,.,TRBV6-1,TRBJ1-5,.
TGTGCCAGCAGTGAATTTTTAGCATCCAATCAGCCCCAGCATTTT,CASSEFLASNQPQHF,.,TRBV2,TRBJ1-5,.
TGTGCCAGCAGCTTTAGAGTAGCGACATACAATGAGCAGTTCTTC,CASSFRVATYNEQFF,.,TRBV9,TRBJ2-1,.
TGTGCCAGCAGCTTAGCTCTCGGAGCCCAGTTCCGGCAGTTCTTC,CASSLALGAQFRQFF,.,TRBV7-2,TRBJ2-1,.
TGTGCCAGCAGCTTCAGCGGGGGCCCTACCTCCGAGCAGTACTTC,CASSFSGGPTSEQYF,TRBD2,TRBV7-2,TRBJ2-7,.
TGCGCCAGCAGCCAGCTACTATCCGGGACAAGTAATTCACCCCTCCACTTT,CASSQLLSGTSNSPLHF,.,TRBV4-1,TRBJ1-6,.
TGTGCCAGCAGCTCTGGGAGGGGACAGGGGTTCTACGAGCAGTACTTC,CASSSGRGQGFYEQYF,TRBD1,TRBV7-2,TRBJ2-7,.
TGCGCCAGCAGCTTGGGGTCGACAGGGCGGGAGCAGTACTTC,CASSLGSTGREQYF,TRBD1,TRBV5-1,TRBJ2-7,.